The 23 T cell receptor beta chains below come from one sample, sequenced in a study of molecular identifiers for immune sequencing clone quantification. MiXCR, run by TCRdb on the PCR reads, gives a single entry per CDR3 protein. The sample carries roughly 320,000 distinct CDR3 sequences, about 20% recorded once. Sequencing was performed on naive CD8+ T cells from blood, with Jurkat cell RNA spiked in. The subset: FACS-sorted CD8+CD4-CCR7+CD45RA+ naive T cells. These receptors were taken from a human donor in good health. Some libraries in this study had Jurkat cell RNA spiked in.

About this clonotype: A much more abundant neighbour one base away suggests this may be a read error. The chain recombines TRBV7-8 with TRBJ2-3; D not resolved. This CDR3 has 13 amino acids. The germline V gene encodes CDR1 SGHVS and CDR2 FQNEAQ. The CDR3 nucleotides are TGTGCCAGCAAGTCAGCGAGCACAGCTACGCAGTATTTT. Its protein is CASKSASTATQYF.

The table lists this clonotype with many counts. The chain uses TRBV27 and TRBJ2-7, with 10 positions matching TRBD1. The germline V gene encodes CDR1 MNHEY and CDR2 SMNVEV (reference sequence). J gave up 2 bases and V 5 bases, and 9 bases lay outside the gene matches. The CDR3 contains 16 residues. The CDR3 nucleotides read TGTGCCAGCAGTCATAAGAGGACAGGGGGGCCCTACGAGCAGTACTTC. It specifies CASSHKRTGGPYEQYF.

Ten or more counts support this clonotype. The chain uses TRBV7-4 and TRBJ1-1; TRBD1 aligns across 8 bases. The CDR3 is 14 residues long. Trimming removed 4 bases from V and 2 bases from J; junction bases left unmatched: 3. Germline CDR1 is SGHVT and CDR2 is SQSDAQ. The CDR3, as DNA: TGTGCCAGCAGCTCTGGACAGGGCAACACTGAAGCTTTCTTT. Protein product: CASSSGQGNTEAFF.

Ten or more counts support this clonotype. The V gene is TRBV7-6, the J gene TRBJ1-1, with D possibly TRBD1 on 6 matching bases. The CDR3 spans 14 residues. V lost 6 bases and J 1 base, leaving 12 bases between the germline ends. Germline CDR1 SGHVS, CDR2 FNYEAQ. CDR3 protein: CASSSQTGNTEAFF. The CDR3 nucleotides read TGTGCCAGCAGTTCCCAGACAGGGAACACTGAAGCTTTCTTT.

The chain carries TRBV7-8 and TRBJ1-4; D gene unclear. The V gene lost 0 bases and the J gene lost 0 bases, with 8 bases spanning the gap. The CDR3 extends over 16 amino acids. CDR1 is SGHVS and CDR2 is FQNEAQ in the germline V gene. The CDR3 bases are TGTGCCAGCAGCTTAGCTCGAGTTGCAACTAATGAAAAACTGTTTTTT. Translation gives CASSLARVATNEKLFF.

This clonotype was observed at least ten times. The chain is built from TRBV28 and TRBJ2-5, with 9 bases aligning to TRBD1. V trimming: 4 bases; J trimming: 1 base; junction bases outside the gene matches: 4. CDR1 is MDHEN and CDR2 is SYDVKM in the germline V gene. CDR3 length: 15 amino acids. The CDR3: CASSWPGQGQETQYF. Written as DNA, the CDR3 is TGTGCCAGCAGTTGGCCGGGACAGGGCCAAGAGACCCAGTACTTC.

The sample holds many counts of this clonotype. The chain is built from TRBV2 and TRBJ1-2; D is ambiguous. V lost 10 bases and J 4 bases, leaving 10 bases between the germline ends. CDR3 length: 11 amino acids. Germline CDR1 is SNHLY and CDR2 is FYNNEI. This CDR3 is CATSQSYGYTF. DNA for the CDR3: TGTGCCACCTCACAGAGCTATGGCTACACCTTC.

This clonotype was recorded many times. This chain uses TRBV20-1 with TRBJ1-2; 7 nucleotides align to TRBD1. Per germline, CDR1 DFQATT and CDR2 SNEGSKA (reference sequence). Trimming cost V 6 bases and J 0 bases; bases outside gene matches: 13. CDR3 length: 16 residues. In nucleotides, the CDR3 is TGCAGTGCCAAAAAAACAGGGGACCCTACTAACTATGGCTACACCTTC. It yields the protein CSAKKTGDPTNYGYTF.

This clonotype was counted ten times or more. V gene TRBV19 combines with J gene TRBJ2-7; D remains ambiguous. V was trimmed by 3 bases and J by 2 bases, leaving 8 bases between them. Germline CDR1 reads LNHDA; CDR2 reads SQIVND (reference sequence). The CDR3 runs to 13 residues. The CDR3, as DNA: TGTGCCAGTAGTATTTCGTGGACCTACGAGCAGTACTTC. It is translated as CASSISWTYEQYF.

This clonotype occurred a few times. V and J are TRBV20-1 and TRBJ2-7; unclear D gene. This CDR3 spans 14 amino acids. V was pared by 6 bases and J by 3 bases, with 18 bases between. Germline V gene data show CDR1 as DFQATT and CDR2 as SNEGSKA (reference sequence). The DNA of the CDR3 is TGCAGTGCGGGTCACACGGGTCCCGTCTACGAGCAGTACTTC. Protein sequence: CSAGHTGPVYEQYF.

This clonotype was counted ten times or more. The chain joins TRBV9 to TRBJ2-2; D is undetermined. CDR3 length: 13 amino acids. With 5 bases removed from V and 5 bases from J, the gap between germline ends came to 10 bases. In germline, CDR1 is SGDLS, CDR2 YYNGEE. CDR3 sequence: CASSPSVTGELFF. The CDR3 coding sequence is TGTGCCAGCAGTCCCTCCGTGACCGGGGAGCTGTTTTTT. The full variable domain, its missing parts supplied by reference TRBV9 and TRBJ2-2, is DSGVTQTPKHLITATGQRVTLRCSPRSGDLSVYWYQQSLDQGLQFLIQYYNGEERAKGNILERFSAQQFPDLHSELNLSSLELGDSALYFCASSPSVTGELFFGEGSRLTVL.

The chain employs TRBV12-5 and TRBJ1-5, with D unclear. With 1 base removed from V and 6 bases from J, the gap between germline ends came to 10 bases. The CDR3 is 14 amino acids. Germline-derived CDR1 and CDR2 are LGHNT and FRNRAP. CDR3 coding DNA: TGTGCTAGTGGTTTGGGAGGGTTTGGTCAGCCCCAGCATTTT. It specifies CASGLGGFGQPQHF.

This clonotype was recorded at least ten times. The chain combines TRBV5-1 with TRBJ1-6; TRBD1 matches at 8 bases. J was trimmed by 7 bases and V by 1 base; bases with no gene match: 4. The germline V gene has CDR1 SGHRS and CDR2 YFSETQ. The CDR3 length is 15 residues. Here the CDR3 reads CASSLTGQENSPLHF. In DNA, the CDR3 is TGCGCCAGCAGCTTGACGGGACAGGAGAATTCACCCCTCCACTTT.

This clonotype showed up just a few times. A read error may explain this, as a much larger clone is one base away. V gene TRBV28 combines with J gene TRBJ2-7, with D uncertain. Germline loops: CDR1 MDHEN, CDR2 SYDVKM. This CDR3 comprises 13 residues. CDR3 DNA sequence: TGTGCCAGCGGTTTGGCGTCCCCCTACGAGCAGTACTTC. Its protein product is CASGLASPYEQYF.

In this sample, this clonotype turned up many times. The rearrangement links TRBV4-3 to TRBJ2-3, with 8 bases lining up with TRBD1. The CDR3 is 14 amino acids. CDR1 LGHNA and CDR2 YSLEER come from the germline V gene. V was pared by 3 bases and J by 6 bases, with 5 bases of the junction left unmatched. CDR3 bases: TGCGCCAGCAGCCAGGGGACAGGTTCTGATACGCAGTATTTT. Amino acid sequence: CASSQGTGSDTQYF.

The sample holds a few counts of this clonotype. The DNA of the CDR3 is TGCAGCGTTGACGGGGGGCTTCTAGCGGGGGGACCTCACTCCTACAATGAGCAGTTCTTC. Its translation: CSVDGGLLAGGPHSYNEQFF. This chain connects TRBV29-1 to TRBJ2-1; 11 bases agree with TRBD2. The CDR3 is 20 amino acids. The germline V gene encodes CDR1 SQVTM and CDR2 ANQGSEA. The junction had 16 bases not matched to a gene; V was cut back by 3 bases and J by 0 bases.

This clonotype has a handful of counts. V usage is TRBV4-3 and J usage is TRBJ2-7, with D uncertain. The CDR3 has 16 amino acids. Trimming left V 4 bases short and J 3 bases short, with 19 bases between. The germline V gene encodes CDR1 LGHNA and CDR2 YSLEER. The CDR3 nucleotides are TGCGCCAGCAGCCCCTCTGGCCGAGGCCAGATCTACGAGCAGTACTTC. As protein: CASSPSGRGQIYEQYF.

This clonotype was counted at least ten times. This chain uses TRBV12-3 or TRBV12-4 with TRBJ1-6; D is unresolved. This CDR3 region has 15 residues. Trimming removed 3 bases from V and 0 bases from J, with 6 bases in between. Here the CDR3 DNA reads TGTGCCAGCAGTTTGCCGAACTCCTATAATTCACCCCTCCACTTT. It codes for CASSLPNSYNSPLHF.

The rearrangement joins TRBV24-1 to TRBJ2-3; a weak D match, TRBD1 (6 bases). Per germline, CDR1 KGHDR and CDR2 SFDVKD. Trimming pared 1 base from V and 2 bases from J, leaving 15 bases between. The CDR3 runs to 17 residues. CDR3 in DNA: TGTGCCACCAGTGATTTTAAGGACAGCCAGGACACAGATACGCAGTATTTT. Amino acid sequence: CATSDFKDSQDTDTQYF.

This clonotype occurred many times. V and J are TRBV29-1 and TRBJ2-7, with 11 bases that match TRBD2. Germline assignment: CDR1 SQVTM and CDR2 ANQGSEA. J gave up 5 bases and V 5 bases, and 8 bases lay outside the gene matches. CDR3 length: 14 amino acids. CDR3 nucleotide sequence: TGCAGCGTTCCTGGGGGACTAGCGGTAGACGAGCAGTACTTC. Its translation is CSVPGGLAVDEQYF.

This clonotype was found many times. CDR3 DNA: TGCGCCAGCAGCTTGGCGGAAATGGGAAGTGTCACAGATACGCAGTATTTT. Translating gives CASSLAEMGSVTDTQYF. The chain carries TRBV5-1 and TRBJ2-3; D is uncertain. Trimming took 0 bases from V and 2 from J, leaving 16 bases between them. The CDR3 runs to 17 residues. Germline values: CDR1 SGHRS, CDR2 YFSETQ.

This chain connects TRBV19 to TRBJ2-7; perhaps D is TRBD1 or TRBD2 (5 bases each). CDR3 length equals 14 residues. V gave up 5 bases and J gave up 2 bases, with 13 bases separating them. Germline assignment: CDR1 LNHDA and CDR2 SQIVND (reference sequence). CDR3 in amino acids: CASSGGLRAYEQYF. CDR3 DNA: TGTGCCAGTAGTGGCGGACTCAGGGCCTACGAGCAGTACTTC.

This clonotype was observed many times. The gene calls are TRBV19 and TRBJ2-5; TRBD2 matches at 10 bases. CDR1 and CDR2 from the germline V gene are LNHDA and SQIVND (reference sequence). V was clipped by 1 base and J by 2 bases; unmatched bases: 10. CDR3 length: 18 residues. DNA for the CDR3: TGTGCCAGTAGTATAGGTCCCCGGACTAGCGGAGCGCAAGAGACCCAGTACTTC. Protein sequence: CASSIGPRTSGAQETQYF.